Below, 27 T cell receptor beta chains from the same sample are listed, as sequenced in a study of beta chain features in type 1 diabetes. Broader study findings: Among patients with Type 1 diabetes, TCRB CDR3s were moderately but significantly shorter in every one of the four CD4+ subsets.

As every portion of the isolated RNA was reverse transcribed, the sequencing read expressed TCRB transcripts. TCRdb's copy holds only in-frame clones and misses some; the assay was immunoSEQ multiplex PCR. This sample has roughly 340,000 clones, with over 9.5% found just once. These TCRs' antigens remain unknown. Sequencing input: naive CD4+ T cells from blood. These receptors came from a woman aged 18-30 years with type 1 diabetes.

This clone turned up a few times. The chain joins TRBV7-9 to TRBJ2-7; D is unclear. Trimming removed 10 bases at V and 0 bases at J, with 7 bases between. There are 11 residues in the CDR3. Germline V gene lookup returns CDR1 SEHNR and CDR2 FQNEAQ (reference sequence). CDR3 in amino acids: CATSSSYEQYF. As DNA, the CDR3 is TGTGCCACCAGTAGCTCCTACGAGCAGTACTTC.

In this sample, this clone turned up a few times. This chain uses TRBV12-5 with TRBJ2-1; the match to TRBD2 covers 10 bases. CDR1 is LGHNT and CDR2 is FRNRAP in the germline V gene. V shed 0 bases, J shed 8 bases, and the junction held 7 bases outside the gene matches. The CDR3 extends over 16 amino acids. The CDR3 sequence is CASGLVAGGLGYEQFF. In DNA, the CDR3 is TGTGCTAGTGGTTTGGTAGCGGGGGGGCTTGGGTATGAGCAGTTCTTC.

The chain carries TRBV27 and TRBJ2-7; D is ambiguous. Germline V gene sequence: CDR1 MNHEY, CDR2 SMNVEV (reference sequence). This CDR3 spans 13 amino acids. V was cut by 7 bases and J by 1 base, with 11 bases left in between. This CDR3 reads CASTSLKSYEQYF. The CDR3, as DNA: TGTGCCAGCACCTCCCTAAAGTCCTACGAGCAGTACTTC.

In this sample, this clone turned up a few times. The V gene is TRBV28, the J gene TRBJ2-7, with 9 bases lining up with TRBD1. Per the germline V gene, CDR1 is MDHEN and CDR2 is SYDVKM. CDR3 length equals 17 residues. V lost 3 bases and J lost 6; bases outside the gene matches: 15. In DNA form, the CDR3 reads TGTGCCAGCAGTTTGGGGTTAGGGTTCGGGACAGGGTTCGAGCAGTACTTC. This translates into CASSLGLGFGTGFEQYF.

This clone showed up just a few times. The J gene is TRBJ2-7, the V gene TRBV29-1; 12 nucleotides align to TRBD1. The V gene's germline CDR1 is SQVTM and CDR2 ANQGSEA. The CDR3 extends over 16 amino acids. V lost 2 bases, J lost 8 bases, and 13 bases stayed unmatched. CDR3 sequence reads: CSVEMGQGASLSQQYF. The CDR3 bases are TGCAGCGTTGAAATGGGACAGGGGGCGAGCCTTTCCCAGCAGTACTTC.

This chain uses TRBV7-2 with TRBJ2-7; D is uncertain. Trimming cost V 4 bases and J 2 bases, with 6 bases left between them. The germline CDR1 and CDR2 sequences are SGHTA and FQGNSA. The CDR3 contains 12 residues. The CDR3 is CASSYSPYEQYF. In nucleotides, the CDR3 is TGTGCCAGCAGCTACAGCCCCTACGAGCAGTACTTC.

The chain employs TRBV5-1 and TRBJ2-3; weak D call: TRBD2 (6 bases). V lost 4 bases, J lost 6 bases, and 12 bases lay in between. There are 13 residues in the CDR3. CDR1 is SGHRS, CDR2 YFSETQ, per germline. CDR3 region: CASSLGRGDTQYF. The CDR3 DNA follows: TGCGCCAGCAGCCTGGGACGGGGGGATACGCAGTATTTT. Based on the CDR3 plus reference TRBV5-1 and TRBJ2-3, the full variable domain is KAGVTQTPRYLIKTRGQQVTLSCSPISGHRSVSWYQQTPGQGLQFLFEYFSETQRNKGNFPGRFSGRQFSNSRSEMNVSTLELGDSALYLCASSLGRGDTQYFGPGTRLTVL.

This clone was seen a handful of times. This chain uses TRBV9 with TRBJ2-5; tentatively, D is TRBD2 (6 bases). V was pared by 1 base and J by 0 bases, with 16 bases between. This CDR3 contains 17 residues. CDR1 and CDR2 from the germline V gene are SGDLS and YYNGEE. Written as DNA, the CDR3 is TGTGCCAGCAGCGTATCGACGGGCGGGGTGTACCAAGAGACCCAGTACTTC. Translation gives CASSVSTGGVYQETQYF.

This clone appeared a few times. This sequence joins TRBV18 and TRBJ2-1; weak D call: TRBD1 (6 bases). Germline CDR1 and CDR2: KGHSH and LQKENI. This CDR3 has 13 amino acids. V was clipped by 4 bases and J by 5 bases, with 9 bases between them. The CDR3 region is CASSRWTDNEQFF. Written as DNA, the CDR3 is TGTGCCAGCTCACGGTGGACAGACAATGAGCAGTTCTTC.

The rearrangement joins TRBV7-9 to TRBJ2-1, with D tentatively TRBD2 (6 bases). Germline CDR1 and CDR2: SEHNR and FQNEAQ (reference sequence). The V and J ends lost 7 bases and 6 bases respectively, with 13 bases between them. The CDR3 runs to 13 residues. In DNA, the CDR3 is TGTGCCAGCAATGCGGGACTGGCCAATGAGCAGTTCTTC. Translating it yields CASNAGLANEQFF.

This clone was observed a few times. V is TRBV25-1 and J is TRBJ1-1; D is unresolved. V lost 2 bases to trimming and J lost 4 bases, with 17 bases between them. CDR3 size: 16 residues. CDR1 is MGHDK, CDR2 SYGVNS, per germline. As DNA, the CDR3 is TGTGCCAGCAGTGAAGTTCGGGTCCTTGGTGGCACTGAAGCTTTCTTT. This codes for CASSEVRVLGGTEAFF.

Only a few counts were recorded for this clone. The CDR3 DNA sequence: TGTGCCAGCTCACCGTTTCAGGGGGTAGGCTCCTACGAGCAGTACTTC. Translation gives CASSPFQGVGSYEQYF. This chain joins TRBV18 and TRBJ2-7, with TRBD1 matching 7 bases. The CDR3 is made up of 16 amino acids. J gave up 0 bases and V 3 bases, and 8 bases lay outside the gene matches. Germline CDR1 KGHSH, CDR2 LQKENI. Filled out from reference TRBV18 and TRBJ2-7, the complete variable domain reads NAGVMQNPRHLVRRRGQEARLRCSPMKGHSHVYWYRQLPEEGLKFMVYLQKENIIDESGMPKERFSAEFPKEGPSILRIQQVVRGDSAAYFCASSPFQGVGSYEQYFGPGTRLTVT.

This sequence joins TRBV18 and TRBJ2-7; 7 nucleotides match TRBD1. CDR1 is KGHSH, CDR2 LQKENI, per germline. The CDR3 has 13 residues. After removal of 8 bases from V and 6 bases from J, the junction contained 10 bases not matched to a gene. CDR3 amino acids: CASADRVSAEQYF. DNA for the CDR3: TGTGCCAGCGCCGACAGGGTATCGGCCGAGCAGTACTTC.

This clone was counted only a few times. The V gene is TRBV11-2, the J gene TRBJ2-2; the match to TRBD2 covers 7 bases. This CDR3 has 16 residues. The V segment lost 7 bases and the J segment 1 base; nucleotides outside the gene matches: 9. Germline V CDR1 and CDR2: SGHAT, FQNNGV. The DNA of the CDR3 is TGTGCCAGCACGCCCGGGGGAGGGAGGAACACCGGGGAGCTGTTTTTT. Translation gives CASTPGGGRNTGELFF. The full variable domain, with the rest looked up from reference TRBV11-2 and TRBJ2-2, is EAGVAQSPRYKIIEKRQSVAFWCNPISGHATLYWYQQILGQGPKLLIQFQNNGVVDDSQLPKDRFSAERLKGVDSTLKIQPAKLEDSAVYLCASTPGGGRNTGELFFGEGSRLTVL.

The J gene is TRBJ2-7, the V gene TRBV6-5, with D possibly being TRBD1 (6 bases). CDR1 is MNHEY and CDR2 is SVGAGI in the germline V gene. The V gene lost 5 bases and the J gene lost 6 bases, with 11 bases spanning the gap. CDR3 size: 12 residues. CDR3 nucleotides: TGTGCCAGCAGTCAACAGGGTCGCGAGCAGTACTTC. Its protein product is CASSQQGREQYF.

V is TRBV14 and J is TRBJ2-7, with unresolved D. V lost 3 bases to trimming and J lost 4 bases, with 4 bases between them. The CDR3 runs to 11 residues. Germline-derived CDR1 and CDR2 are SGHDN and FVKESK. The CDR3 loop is CASSHQYEQYF. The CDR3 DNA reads TGTGCCAGCAGCCATCAGTACGAGCAGTACTTC. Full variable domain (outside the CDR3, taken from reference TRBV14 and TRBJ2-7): EAGVTQFPSHSVIEKGQTVTLRCDPISGHDNLYWYRRVMGKEIKFLLHFVKESKQDESGMPNNRFLAERTGGTYSTLKVQPAELEDSGVYFCASSHQYEQYFGPGTRLTVT.

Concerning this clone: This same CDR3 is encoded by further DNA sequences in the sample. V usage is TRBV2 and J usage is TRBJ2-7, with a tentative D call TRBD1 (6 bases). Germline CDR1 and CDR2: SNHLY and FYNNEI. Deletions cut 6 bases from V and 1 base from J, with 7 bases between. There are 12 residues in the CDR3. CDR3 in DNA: TGTGCCAGCAGGGACAGTTCCTACGAGCAGTACTTC. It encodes CASRDSSYEQYF. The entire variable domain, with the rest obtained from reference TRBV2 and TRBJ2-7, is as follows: EPEVTQTPSHQVTQMGQEVILRCVPISNHLYFYWYRQILGQKVEFLVSFYNNEISEKSEIFDDQFSVERPDGSNFTLKIRSTKLEDSAMYFCASRDSSYEQYFGPGTRLTVT.

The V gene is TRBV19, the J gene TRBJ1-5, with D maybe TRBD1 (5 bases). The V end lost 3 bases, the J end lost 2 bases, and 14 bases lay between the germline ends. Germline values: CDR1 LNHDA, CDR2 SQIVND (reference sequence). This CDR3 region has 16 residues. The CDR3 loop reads CASSIIGGMGNQPQHF. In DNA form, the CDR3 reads TGTGCCAGTAGTATTATCGGGGGGATGGGCAATCAGCCCCAGCATTTT. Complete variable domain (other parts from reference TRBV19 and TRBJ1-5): DGGITQSPKYLFRKEGQNVTLSCEQNLNHDAMYWYRQDPGQGLRLIYYSQIVNDFQKGDIAEGYSVSREKKESFPLTVTSAQKNPTAFYLCASSIIGGMGNQPQHFGDGTRLSIL.

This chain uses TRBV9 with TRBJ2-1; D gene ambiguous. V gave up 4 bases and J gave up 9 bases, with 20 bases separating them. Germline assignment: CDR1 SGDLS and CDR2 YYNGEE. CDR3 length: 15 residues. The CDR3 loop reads CASSPLSASYLEQFF. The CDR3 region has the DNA TGTGCCAGCAGCCCCCTTTCCGCGTCTTATCTTGAGCAGTTCTTC.

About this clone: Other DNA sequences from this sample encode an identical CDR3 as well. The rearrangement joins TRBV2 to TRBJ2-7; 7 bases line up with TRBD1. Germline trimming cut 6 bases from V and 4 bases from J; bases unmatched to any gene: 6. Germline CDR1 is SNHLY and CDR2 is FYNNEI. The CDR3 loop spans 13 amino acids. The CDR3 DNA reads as TGTGCCAGCAGCCGACAGGGTTCTTACGAGCAGTACTTC. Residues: CASSRQGSYEQYF.

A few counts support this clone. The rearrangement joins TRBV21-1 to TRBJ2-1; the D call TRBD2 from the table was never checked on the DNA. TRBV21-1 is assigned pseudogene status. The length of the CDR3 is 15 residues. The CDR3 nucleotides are TGTGCCAGCAGCAAAAGTCTAGCGGGAGACAATGAGCAGTTCTTC. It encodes CASSKSLAGDNEQFF.

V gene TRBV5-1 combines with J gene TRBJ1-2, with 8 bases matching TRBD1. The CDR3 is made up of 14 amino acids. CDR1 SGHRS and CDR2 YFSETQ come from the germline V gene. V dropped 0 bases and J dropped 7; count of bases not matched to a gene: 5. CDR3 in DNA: TGCGCCAGCAGCTTGGGGACAGGGTTGGTTGGCTACACCTTC. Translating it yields CASSLGTGLVGYTF.

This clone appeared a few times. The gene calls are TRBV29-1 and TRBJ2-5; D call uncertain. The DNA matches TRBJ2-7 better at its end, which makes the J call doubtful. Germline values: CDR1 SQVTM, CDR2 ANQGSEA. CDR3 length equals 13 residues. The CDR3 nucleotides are TGCAGCGTTGCAGGTTCCAGCTCCTACGAGCAGTACTTC. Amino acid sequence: CSVAGSSSYEQYF.

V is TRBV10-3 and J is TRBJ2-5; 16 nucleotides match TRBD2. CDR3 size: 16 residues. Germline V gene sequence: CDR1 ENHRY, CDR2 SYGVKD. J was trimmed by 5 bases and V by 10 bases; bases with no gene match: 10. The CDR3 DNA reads TGTGCCACCTACTCCGGGACTAGCGGGAGGGTGGAGACCCAGTACTTC. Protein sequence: CATYSGTSGRVETQYF.

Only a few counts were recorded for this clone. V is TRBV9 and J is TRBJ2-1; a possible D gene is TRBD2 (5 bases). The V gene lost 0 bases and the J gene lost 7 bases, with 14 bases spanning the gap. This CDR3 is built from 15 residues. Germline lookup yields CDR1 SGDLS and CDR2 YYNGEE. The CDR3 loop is CASSVVGMGSNEQFF. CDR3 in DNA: TGTGCCAGCAGCGTAGTGGGTATGGGGAGTAATGAGCAGTTCTTC.

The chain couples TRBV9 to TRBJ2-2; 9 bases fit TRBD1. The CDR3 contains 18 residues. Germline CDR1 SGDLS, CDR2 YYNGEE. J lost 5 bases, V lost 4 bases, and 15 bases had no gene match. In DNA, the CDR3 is TGTGCCAGCAGCCCATCCCCCGGGACAGGGTACGGGACCGGGGAGCTGTTTTTT. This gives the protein CASSPSPGTGYGTGELFF.

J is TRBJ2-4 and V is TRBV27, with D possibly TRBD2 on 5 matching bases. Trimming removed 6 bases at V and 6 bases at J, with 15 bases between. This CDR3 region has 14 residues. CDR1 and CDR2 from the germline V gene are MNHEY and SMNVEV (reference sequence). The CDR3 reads CASSPNLGLNIQYF. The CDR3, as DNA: TGTGCCAGCAGCCCTAACCTTGGACTAAACATTCAGTACTTC.